A single sample is the source of the 21 T cell receptor beta chains below, sequenced in a study of shared clonotypes between healthy human individuals. Sequenced by immunoSEQ multiplex PCR; TCRdb stores in-frame clones only, minus some. The repertoire holds hundreds of thousands of clones, around 96% seen once, with 0.11% in the top ten. CD8 cells classed as naive were CD45RO-negative and positively selected for CCR7, excluding terminally differentiated effector memory CD45RA+ cells. Sequenced material: naive CD8+ T cells sorted from blood. These TCRs come from a woman between 25 and 40 years old in good health.

The chain is built from TRBV9 and TRBJ1-1; TRBD1 agrees at 7 bases. Losses at the gene ends were 4 bases for V and 4 bases for J; bases not matched to a gene: 7. CDR3 length: 14 amino acids. Germline V gene sequence: CDR1 SGDLS, CDR2 YYNGEE. For the CDR3, the DNA is TGTGCCAGCAGCAAAACAGGGGTTTTCACTGAAGCTTTCTTT. Translated: CASSKTGVFTEAFF.

The chain couples TRBV15 to TRBJ2-3; D is unclear. The length of the CDR3 is 14 residues. Germline CDR1 reads LNHNV; CDR2 reads YYDKDF (reference sequence). The ends were cut back, 0 bases at V and 4 bases at J, with 8 bases in the middle. The CDR3 DNA sequence: TGTGCCACCAGCAGAGATGGGATGTCAGATACGCAGTATTTT. This encodes CATSRDGMSDTQYF.

V is TRBV2 and J is TRBJ2-7; the match to TRBD1 covers 9 bases. After removal of 7 bases from V and 1 base from J, the junction contained 11 bases not matched to a gene. This CDR3 is built from 16 residues. Looked up from germline, CDR1 is SNHLY and CDR2 is FYNNEI. This chain's CDR3 is CASTQPRDRESYEQYF. CDR3 DNA sequence: TGTGCCAGCACTCAACCCCGGGACAGGGAGTCCTACGAGCAGTACTTC.

The chain recombines TRBV27 with TRBJ1-2, with TRBD1 matching over 10 bases. Germline V gene lookup returns CDR1 MNHEY and CDR2 SMNVEV (reference sequence). Germline trimming cut 2 bases from V and 6 bases from J; bases unmatched to any gene: 6. The CDR3 is 15 amino acids. For the CDR3, the DNA is TGTGCCAGCAGTTTACAGGACAGGGGGATCGATGGCTACACCTTC. This codes for CASSLQDRGIDGYTF.

This clone has only one observation. At the DNA level, this CDR3 is encoded by other sequences in the same sample as well. The J gene is TRBJ2-7, the V gene TRBV5-1; 9 nucleotides align to TRBD2. With V trimmed by 4 bases and J by 1 base, 3 bases remained unmatched. Germline CDR1 and CDR2: SGHRS and YFSETQ. The CDR3 length is 14 residues. Here the CDR3 reads CASSVTSGSYEQYF. CDR3 DNA sequence: TGCGCCAGCAGCGTGACTAGCGGATCCTACGAGCAGTACTTC. Together with reference TRBV5-1 and TRBJ2-7, the CDR3 gives the full variable domain: KAGVTQTPRYLIKTRGQQVTLSCSPISGHRSVSWYQQTPGQGLQFLFEYFSETQRNKGNFPGRFSGRQFSNSRSEMNVSTLELGDSALYLCASSVTSGSYEQYFGPGTRLTVT.

This clone was detected once. The chain employs TRBV28 and TRBJ2-1; D might be TRBD2 (5 bases). Germline CDR1 is MDHEN and CDR2 is SYDVKM. Trimming removed 6 bases from V and 2 bases from J, with 17 bases in between. The CDR3 covers 16 residues. The CDR3 nucleotides are TGTGCCAGCAGATTTCTGAGCGCGAGGGCCTACAATGAGCAGTTCTTC. It encodes CASRFLSARAYNEQFF.

The chain uses TRBV5-1 and TRBJ1-2; D perhaps matches TRBD1 (5 bases). The germline gives CDR1 SGHRS, CDR2 YFSETQ. This CDR3 has 16 residues. With 4 bases removed from V and 1 base from J, the gap between germline ends came to 17 bases. The CDR3 is CASSLAGRKVNYGYTF. CDR3 nucleotide sequence: TGCGCCAGCAGCCTGGCAGGGCGGAAGGTTAACTATGGCTACACCTTC.

This chain joins TRBV4-1 and TRBJ2-7, with 8 positions matching TRBD1. V gave up 4 bases and J gave up 12 bases; unmatched junction bases: 14. The CDR3 spans 14 residues. The germline V gene has CDR1 MGHRA and CDR2 YSYEKL. CDR3 DNA: TGCGCCAGCAGCCCTAGGGGGACAGGTTACGAGTCGTACTTC. Amino acids: CASSPRGTGYESYF.

V and J are TRBV4-1 and TRBJ2-5, with a possible D match to TRBD1 (6 bases). The closer fit of TRBJ2-7 to the DNA end suggests the J call may be wrong. CDR1 is MGHRA and CDR2 is YSYEKL in the germline V gene. This CDR3 region has 15 residues. The CDR3 DNA reads as TGCGCCAGCAGCAAAGGTCAGGGGTCGACCTACGAGCAGTACTTC. Its translation is CASSKGQGSTYEQYF.

The chain joins TRBV6-5 to TRBJ2-5; D is undetermined. The better agreement between TRBJ2-7 and the DNA end casts doubt on the J call. Per the germline V gene, CDR1 is MNHEY and CDR2 is SVGAGI. This CDR3 has 14 residues. CDR3 protein: CASSPSEYLNEQYF. CDR3 DNA: TGTGCCAGCAGTCCGTCGGAATACCTGAACGAGCAGTACTTC.

Regarding this clone: Additional DNA sequences in this sample encode the identical CDR3. The rearrangement joins TRBV28 to TRBJ1-4, with D possibly being TRBD1 (5 bases). V lost 3 bases to trimming and J lost 8 bases, with 10 bases between them. Germline lookup yields CDR1 MDHEN and CDR2 SYDVKM. The CDR3 is made up of 13 amino acids. This chain's CDR3 is CASSFRVGEKLFF. CDR3 in DNA: TGTGCCAGCAGTTTCAGGGTAGGAGAAAAACTGTTTTTT.

CDR3 protein: CASRESSLNEQYF. CDR3 DNA: TGTGCCAGCAGGGAGTCTAGCCTAAACGAGCAGTACTTC. The chain carries TRBV2 and TRBJ2-7, with a tentative D call TRBD2 (5 bases). The CDR3 runs 13 residues. V was shortened by 6 bases and J by 5 bases, with 14 bases between the two germline ends. The V gene's germline CDR1 is SNHLY and CDR2 FYNNEI.

The chain uses TRBV29-1 and TRBJ2-1, with 11 bases lining up with TRBD1. Germline V gives CDR1 SQVTM, CDR2 ANQGSEA. This CDR3 spans 18 amino acids. After removal of 2 bases from V and 9 bases from J, the junction contained 18 bases not matched to a gene. The CDR3 bases are TGCAGCGTTGAACTTCGGACAGGGGGCTTTAATACAGGGGTTGAGCAGTTCTTC. Translating gives CSVELRTGGFNTGVEQFF.

The chain is built from TRBV5-1 and TRBJ1-2; 9 bases agree with TRBD1. This CDR3 spans 15 amino acids. The V segment lost 3 bases and the J segment 8 bases; nucleotides outside the gene matches: 11. Germline-derived CDR1 and CDR2 are SGHRS and YFSETQ. Here the CDR3 DNA reads TGCGCCAGCAGCTGGGGGACAGGGAAGGATTCCGGCTACACCTTC. Amino acids: CASSWGTGKDSGYTF.

This chain connects TRBV14 to TRBJ2-7; D not resolved. This CDR3 has 12 amino acids. Germline CDR1 and CDR2: SGHDN and FVKESK. Trimming took 1 base from V and 3 from J, leaving 4 bases between them. The CDR3 coding sequence is TGTGCCAGCAGCCAAGGTTTCTACGAGCAGTACTTC. It specifies CASSQGFYEQYF.

This rearrangement joins TRBV28 to TRBJ1-1; no clear D gene. The CDR3 length is 14 residues. Germline loops: CDR1 MDHEN, CDR2 SYDVKM. V was pared by 1 base and J by 6 bases, with 12 bases between. The CDR3 DNA follows: TGTGCCAGCAGTTTATTCGTCGAGCCATCTGAAGCTTTCTTT. Protein: CASSLFVEPSEAFF.

The chain uses TRBV19 and TRBJ2-1; D is undetermined. Per germline, CDR1 LNHDA and CDR2 SQIVND (reference sequence). With 4 bases removed from V and 4 bases from J, the gap between germline ends came to 5 bases. The CDR3 is 12 amino acids. The CDR3 loop is CASSNTYNEQFF. The CDR3, as DNA: TGTGCCAGTAGTAACACTTACAATGAGCAGTTCTTC.

The chain links TRBV7-6 to TRBJ2-1; D may match TRBD1 or TRBD2 (5 bases each). The CDR3 is 20 residues long. V dropped 5 bases and J dropped 0 bases, with 26 bases sitting between them. Germline-derived CDR1 and CDR2 are SGHVS and FNYEAQ. The CDR3 protein is CASSLHQVYRDPSSYNEQFF. CDR3 bases: TGTGCCAGCAGCCTACATCAGGTTTACCGGGACCCCAGCTCCTACAATGAGCAGTTCTTC.

The chain links TRBV6-5 to TRBJ2-1, with 10 bases lining up with TRBD2. Germline V gives CDR1 MNHEY, CDR2 SVGAGI. This CDR3 comprises 15 residues. The ends lost 6 bases at V and 3 bases at J; junction bases unmatched: 5. CDR3 nucleotide sequence: TGTGCCAGCAGCCCTAGCGGGAGAGGCTACAATGAGCAGTTCTTC. Amino acid sequence: CASSPSGRGYNEQFF.

CDR3 residues: CAILDQDSYEQYF. The CDR3 coding sequence is TGTGCCATCCTCGACCAGGACTCCTACGAGCAGTACTTC. This chain links TRBV10-3 with TRBJ2-7; D gene unclear. Per germline, CDR1 ENHRY and CDR2 SYGVKD. CDR3 length: 13 residues. V was cut by 8 bases and J by 0 bases, with 11 bases left in between.

The chain combines TRBV2 with TRBJ2-7; D is unresolved. This CDR3 spans 12 amino acids. The germline V and J ends were trimmed by 7 bases and 6 bases, with 13 bases remaining between them. CDR1 and CDR2 from the germline V gene are SNHLY and FYNNEI. The CDR3 DNA is TGTGCCAGCACCAGTTCAAGGTTCGAGCAGTACTTC. This sequence encodes CASTSSRFEQYF.